This T cell receptor beta chain was found in a study of shared clonotypes between healthy human individuals. Regarding the study as a whole: Represented diversity (both genetic and exposure-history) was limited by the small number of donors. The study found about 5% of naive CD4 clonotypes shared across several donors.

Several immunoSEQ 96-well plates shared each subset's DNA, each plate a replicate. Generated by immunoSEQ multiplex PCR, the TCRdb table keeps only in-frame clones and is missing some. The sample yields 2 million to 3 million clones, approximately 93% seen once. With V trimmed by 4 bases and J by 1 base, 3 bases remained unmatched. CDR1 and CDR2 (germline): SGHRS, YFSETQ. The CDR3 runs to 16 residues. Splitting the CD4+ cells yielded a CD45RA+ naive subset and a CD45RA-negative memory subset. This clone was seen only once. Its antigen is as yet unknown. This TCR was recovered from a man between 18 and 29 years old in good health. Some clones in this sample may be carry-over from other donors' samples. V gene TRBV5-1 combines with J gene TRBJ2-2; 11 bases fit TRBD2. Sequencing was performed on naive CD4+ T cells from PBMCs. Regarding subset: CD45RA+ positively selected. CDR3 DNA sequence: TGCGCCAGCAGCATAGGACTAGCGGGGAACACCGGGGAGCTGTTTTTT. It yields the protein CASSIGLAGNTGELFF.